These 9 T cell receptor beta chains originate from one sample sequenced in a study of cytomegalovirus exposure and HLA in healthy donors. Libraries were prepared by immunoSEQ multiplex PCR; TCRdb keeps only in-frame clonotypes and omits some of them. The data show about 200,000 clones, approximately 82% seen once. The sample taken for sequencing was PBMCs. The receptors here all came from a woman between 18 and 29 years old in good health and CMV-seronegative.

Here the CDR3 DNA reads TGTGCCAGCAGCGCGTCTGGGCTAGAGCGTGAAAAACTGTTTTTT. It yields the protein CASSASGLEREKLFF. The chain combines TRBV9 with TRBJ1-4; D remains ambiguous. CDR1 is SGDLS, CDR2 YYNGEE, per germline. Trimming left V 3 bases short and J 7 bases short, with 16 bases between. CDR3 length equals 15 residues.

The chain carries TRBV27 and TRBJ2-7, with 7 bases identical to TRBD2. The CDR3 is 14 residues long. The V and J ends lost 5 bases and 7 bases, in that order; junction bases with no gene match: 11. The germline CDR1 and CDR2 sequences are MNHEY and SMNVEV (reference sequence). In nucleotides, the CDR3 is TGTGCCAGCAGTCTGACTTCGGGGGGTGGGGAGCAGTACTTC. It codes for CASSLTSGGGEQYF.

V usage is TRBV5-4 and J usage is TRBJ2-2; TRBD2 aligns across 10 bases. Germline CDR1 is SGHNT and CDR2 is YYREEE (reference sequence). V lost 0 bases, J lost 3 bases, and 2 bases stayed unmatched. CDR3 length: 16 residues. CDR3 amino acids: CASSLATSGDTGELFF. CDR3 sequence (DNA): TGTGCCAGCAGCTTGGCTACTAGCGGGGACACCGGGGAGCTGTTTTTT.

CDR3: CASSESRGRGYEQYF. In nucleotides, the CDR3 is TGTGCCAGCAGTGAATCGAGGGGCAGGGGCTACGAGCAGTACTTC. The chain is built from TRBV25-1 and TRBJ2-7, with D perhaps TRBD1 (6 bases). Trimming left V 1 base short and J 3 bases short, with 13 bases between. Germline V gene data show CDR1 as MGHDK and CDR2 as SYGVNS. The CDR3 contains 15 residues.

The rearrangement joins TRBV11-2 to TRBJ1-1; D gene unclear. Deletions cut 2 bases from V and 1 base from J, with 8 bases between. Per germline, CDR1 SGHAT and CDR2 FQNNGV. The CDR3 covers 14 residues. The CDR3 coding sequence is TGTGCCAGCAGCTTATTCACCGGGAACACTGAAGCTTTCTTT. It encodes CASSLFTGNTEAFF.

The chain carries TRBV5-1 and TRBJ1-2; TRBD1 matches 9 bases. In germline, CDR1 is SGHRS, CDR2 YFSETQ. The CDR3 totals 14 residues. Losses at the gene ends were 0 bases for V and 5 bases for J; bases not matched to a gene: 2. CDR3 bases: TGCGCCAGCAGCTTGGGGACAGGGGTGTATGGCTACACCTTC. Amino acid sequence: CASSLGTGVYGYTF.

The CDR3 nucleotides are TGTGCCTTTCAAGCGGGAGTAGAGGAAAATACGCAGTATTTT. Translation gives CAFQAGVEENTQYF. The chain is built from TRBV30 and TRBJ2-3, with 8 bases matching TRBD2. The CDR3 totals 14 residues. Germline CDR1 is GTSNPN and CDR2 is SVGIG (reference sequence). With 7 bases clipped from V and 7 bases from J, the junction kept 13 bases outside the gene matches.

The rearrangement uses TRBV5-4 and TRBJ2-2; 10 positions agree with TRBD2. Germline-derived CDR1 and CDR2 are SGHNT and YYREEE (reference sequence). The CDR3 is 15 amino acids. Trimming cost V 3 bases and J 6 bases; bases outside gene matches: 5. CDR3 loop: CASSSLAGAPGELFF. The CDR3 DNA sequence: TGTGCCAGCAGCTCCCTAGCGGGAGCCCCCGGGGAGCTGTTTTTT.

The V and J genes are TRBV6-5 and TRBJ2-7; D gene uncertain. The germline gives CDR1 MNHEY, CDR2 SVGAGI. Trimming left V 6 bases short and J 4 bases short, with 10 bases between. This CDR3 comprises 12 residues. CDR3 sequence: CASSSTEYEQYF. CDR3 sequence (DNA): TGTGCCAGCAGCAGTACAGAATACGAGCAGTACTTC.